Each of the 25 T cell receptor beta chains below was sequenced from the same sample in a study of T-cell reconstitution after alpha-beta-depleted transplantation in children. A library of TCRbeta sequences, prepared with unique molecular identifiers, was generated. Via MiXCR, TCRdb re-called the PCR reads, giving one row per CDR3 protein. The sample lists 200,000 to 250,000 distinct CDR3 sequences, roughly 10% occurring once. The sample consisted of PBMCs, taken before TCRalphabeta/CD19-depleted stem cell transplant. The receptors shown here come from a child under three years old with acute myeloid leukemia, due to receive a stem cell transplant.

This clonotype was picked up many times. The rearrangement uses TRBV7-3 and TRBJ2-3; the D is unclear. V lost 4 bases and J lost 2, with 13 bases in between. This CDR3 region has 15 residues. Per germline, CDR1 SGHTA and CDR2 FQGTGA. The CDR3 region has the DNA TGTGCCAGCAGCTCCCAAGGTTGGCCCACAGATACGCAGTATTTT. It is translated as CASSSQGWPTDTQYF.

This clonotype was detected many times. The chain uses TRBV7-8 and TRBJ2-7; TRBD2 might be the D (5 bases). CDR1 SGHVS and CDR2 FQNEAQ come from the germline V gene. The CDR3 contains 14 residues. Trimming stripped 1 base from V and 4 bases from J, with 11 bases between. Written as DNA, the CDR3 is TGTGCCAGCAGCTTAGACTTGGGAGTTTACGAGCAGTACTTC. Translation: CASSLDLGVYEQYF.

On this clonotype: A much larger clonotype is one base distant, so this may be a read error. The rearrangement uses TRBV10-3 and TRBJ1-1; D is undetermined. The CDR3 runs 13 residues. CDR1 and CDR2 from the germline V gene are ENHRY and SYGVKD. Here the CDR3 reads CAISDGLNSEVFF. The CDR3 DNA sequence: TGTGCCATCAGTGACGGGCTAAACTCTGAAGTTTTCTTT.

This clonotype was observed many times. The rearrangement uses TRBV3-1 and TRBJ2-3; 9 nucleotides align to TRBD1. Germline V CDR1 and CDR2: LGHDT, YNNKEL (reference sequence). The CDR3 runs 16 residues. V gave up 4 bases and J gave up 6 bases; unmatched junction bases: 11. The CDR3 nucleotides read TGTGCCAGCAGCCCACAACAGGGGGCTGGGTTGGATACGCAGTATTTT. It codes for CASSPQQGAGLDTQYF.

This clonotype was detected ten times or more. The gene calls are TRBV20-1 and TRBJ2-1; no reliable D call. From germline, CDR1 is DFQATT and CDR2 SNEGSKA (reference sequence). The CDR3 extends over 10 amino acids. V dropped 6 bases and J dropped 8 bases, with 8 bases sitting between them. The CDR3 protein is CSAVAHEQFF. CDR3 nucleotide sequence: TGCAGTGCAGTTGCGCATGAGCAGTTCTTC.

This clonotype came up many times. The V gene is TRBV5-1, the J gene TRBJ2-2; D gene ambiguous. Germline assignment: CDR1 SGHRS and CDR2 YFSETQ. The V and J ends lost 0 bases and 6 bases respectively, with 9 bases between them. The CDR3 loop spans 14 amino acids. The CDR3 DNA reads TGCGCCAGCAGCTTGGCCCAATTCGCCGGGGAGCTGTTTTTT. Amino acids: CASSLAQFAGELFF.

This clonotype was seen at least ten times. The gene calls are TRBV20-1 and TRBJ2-7; 12 bases are a match to TRBD2. The germline V gene encodes CDR1 DFQATT and CDR2 SNEGSKA (reference sequence). With 6 bases clipped from V and 6 bases from J, the junction kept 9 bases outside the gene matches. The CDR3 is made up of 14 amino acids. The CDR3 region has the DNA TGCAGTGCCCGACTAGCGGGAGTCCGGGCCGAGCAGTACTTC. Translating gives CSARLAGVRAEQYF.

This clonotype was counted many times. The rearrangement uses TRBV7-9 and TRBJ1-3; 9 bases are a match to TRBD1. V trimming: 1 base; J trimming: 3 bases; junction bases outside the gene matches: 4. The CDR3 length is 16 residues. Germline lookup yields CDR1 SEHNR and CDR2 FQNEAQ (reference sequence). The CDR3 coding sequence is TGTGCCAGCAGCTTAGACGGGACAGGGTTTGGAAACACCATATATTTT. Translated, it gives CASSLDGTGFGNTIYF.

Many counts were recorded for this clonotype. The gene calls are TRBV20-1 and TRBJ2-5, with D unclear. Germline CDR1 reads DFQATT; CDR2 reads SNEGSKA (reference sequence). Trimming removed 0 bases at V and 3 bases at J, with 11 bases between. The CDR3 is 14 residues long. This CDR3 is CSARDTRRKETQYF. CDR3 sequence (DNA): TGCAGTGCTAGAGATACCCGACGGAAAGAGACCCAGTACTTC.

This clonotype was seen a handful of times. The V call is TRBV7-2, the J call TRBJ2-3; the D call may be TRBD1 or TRBD2 (5 bases each). Trimming pared 3 bases from V and 5 bases from J, leaving 15 bases between. Germline V gene sequence: CDR1 SGHTA, CDR2 FQGNSA. This CDR3 has 15 residues. The CDR3 sequence is CASSFTGTHGDTQYF. For the CDR3, the DNA is TGTGCCAGCAGCTTTACCGGGACCCATGGAGATACGCAGTATTTT.

This rearrangement joins TRBV19 to TRBJ1-2; 7 positions agree with TRBD1. The CDR3 extends over 13 amino acids. V trimming: 5 bases; J trimming: 4 bases; junction bases outside the gene matches: 4. Per the germline V gene, CDR1 is LNHDA and CDR2 is SQIVND (reference sequence). CDR3 DNA sequence: TGTGCCAGTAGTCACGGACAGGCCTATGGCTACACCTTC. Its protein product is CASSHGQAYGYTF.

This chain joins TRBV12-3 or TRBV12-4 and TRBJ2-7, with D possibly being TRBD2 (5 bases). This CDR3 comprises 12 residues. The V end was cut by 6 bases, the J end by 2 bases, with 8 bases between. The CDR3 DNA reads as TGTGCCAGCAGCACCGGGACCTACGAGCAGTACTTC. Amino acids: CASSTGTYEQYF.

This clonotype has ten or more counts. The chain employs TRBV7-8 and TRBJ1-2, with a tentative D call TRBD1 (6 bases). The CDR3 runs 16 residues. V shed 5 bases and J shed 0 bases, with 16 bases lying between them. Germline values: CDR1 SGHVS, CDR2 FQNEAQ. The CDR3 loop reads CASSPSRTAANYGYTF. In DNA form, the CDR3 reads TGTGCCAGCAGCCCCAGCCGGACAGCTGCTAACTATGGCTACACCTTC.

This clonotype was recorded many times. The chain employs TRBV12-3 or TRBV12-4 and TRBJ1-6; no definite D call. CDR3 size: 11 residues. The V gene lost 6 bases and the J gene lost 8 bases, with 5 bases spanning the gap. The CDR3, as DNA: TGTGCCAGCAGCCGGGATTCACCCCTCCACTTT. Encoded protein: CASSRDSPLHF.

This clonotype was recorded at least ten times. The rearrangement links TRBV12-5 to TRBJ2-3; perhaps TRBD2 as D (6 bases). The length of the CDR3 is 15 residues. V lost 5 bases, J lost 1 base, and 13 bases lay in between. Germline V gives CDR1 LGHNT, CDR2 FRNRAP. The CDR3 is CASGPGGVGTDTQYF. CDR3 coding DNA: TGTGCTAGTGGTCCAGGAGGGGTGGGCACAGATACGCAGTATTTT.

This chain links TRBV20-1 with TRBJ2-3; a weak D match, TRBD2 (6 bases). The CDR3 is 13 residues long. With 4 bases removed from V and 3 bases from J, the gap between germline ends came to 11 bases. Germline V gene lookup returns CDR1 DFQATT and CDR2 SNEGSKA (reference sequence). Here the CDR3 DNA reads TGCAGTGCTAATGGGGCGGGGACAGATACGCAGTATTTT. As protein: CSANGAGTDTQYF.

This clonotype has a count of ten or more. The chain has TRBV14 and TRBJ1-1; no definite D call. Trimming pared 2 bases from V and 7 bases from J, leaving 11 bases between. The CDR3 sequence is 13 residues long. In germline, CDR1 is SGHDN, CDR2 FVKESK. The CDR3 loop reads CASSQSSGLEAFF. CDR3 coding DNA: TGTGCCAGCAGCCAATCCTCGGGCCTTGAAGCTTTCTTT.

This clonotype occurred many times. This chain joins TRBV6-1 and TRBJ2-3; tentatively, D is TRBD1 or TRBD2 (6 bases each). The CDR3 loop spans 14 amino acids. V was clipped by 5 bases and J by 0 bases, with 9 bases between them. Germline assignment: CDR1 MNHNS and CDR2 SASEGT. CDR3 in DNA: TGTGCCAGCAGTCGGGGGCGTAGCACAGATACGCAGTATTTT. It yields the protein CASSRGRSTDTQYF.

This clonotype was counted ten times or more. The V gene is TRBV29-1, the J gene TRBJ1-1; tentative D call: TRBD1 (6 bases). Germline loops: CDR1 SQVTM, CDR2 ANQGSEA. There are 17 residues in the CDR3. V gave up 6 bases and J gave up 2 bases, with 25 bases separating them. The CDR3 sequence is CSVAPRWVSGANTEAFF. As DNA, the CDR3 is TGCAGCGTCGCACCGAGGTGGGTTTCAGGGGCTAACACTGAAGCTTTCTTT.

This clonotype has a count of ten or more. The V call is TRBV6-1, the J call TRBJ1-5; D ambiguous. This CDR3 is 14 amino acids long. The germline V gene encodes CDR1 MNHNS and CDR2 SASEGT. Trimming took 11 bases from V and 0 from J, leaving 14 bases between them. CDR3 nucleotides: TGTGCCCCCCTGGGCGACTATAGCAATCAGCCCCAGCATTTT. It encodes CAPLGDYSNQPQHF.

This clonotype has at least ten counts. V and J are TRBV18 and TRBJ2-1; the match to TRBD2 covers 13 bases. Germline V lookup: CDR1 KGHSH, CDR2 LQKENI. With 4 bases clipped from V and 7 bases from J, the junction kept 4 bases outside the gene matches. The CDR3 has 15 amino acids. In DNA, the CDR3 is TGTGCCAGCTCACGGACTAGCGGGAGAGATAATGAGCAGTTCTTC. Translating gives CASSRTSGRDNEQFF.

This chain links TRBV29-1 with TRBJ2-3; tentative D call: TRBD2 (6 bases). The CDR3 has 11 residues. Between the trimmed V and J ends, which lost 2 bases and 8 bases, there was a span of 8 bases. CDR1 SQVTM and CDR2 ANQGSEA come from the germline V gene. The CDR3 sequence: CSVERRGTQYF. The CDR3 coding sequence is TGCAGCGTTGAACGGCGGGGTACGCAGTATTTT.

The sample holds many counts of this clonotype. The V and J genes are TRBV7-8 and TRBJ2-7; D may be TRBD1 (6 bases). Trimming took 1 base from V and 5 from J, leaving 12 bases between them. This CDR3 comprises 14 residues. Germline CDR1 and CDR2: SGHVS and FQNEAQ. The CDR3 bases are TGTGCCAGCAGCTTAGTGCAGGGGTGGAACGAGCAGTACTTC. Translating gives CASSLVQGWNEQYF.

The chain uses TRBV3-1 and TRBJ2-5; no reliable D call. The CDR3 has 12 residues. Germline V gene lookup returns CDR1 LGHDT and CDR2 YNNKEL (reference sequence). V was shortened by 8 bases and J by 5 bases, with 12 bases between the two germline ends. The CDR3 sequence is CASAPPSETQYF. As DNA, the CDR3 is TGTGCCAGCGCCCCTCCGTCGGAGACCCAGTACTTC.

This clonotype was counted at least ten times. V is TRBV20-1 and J is TRBJ2-4, with 9 bases matching TRBD1. J gave up 6 bases and V 0 bases, and 6 bases lay outside the gene matches. Germline assignment: CDR1 DFQATT and CDR2 SNEGSKA (reference sequence). The CDR3 is 15 residues long. As DNA, the CDR3 is TGCAGTGCTAGAGACCCAGGGACAGGGATAAACATTCAGTACTTC. Translation: CSARDPGTGINIQYF.